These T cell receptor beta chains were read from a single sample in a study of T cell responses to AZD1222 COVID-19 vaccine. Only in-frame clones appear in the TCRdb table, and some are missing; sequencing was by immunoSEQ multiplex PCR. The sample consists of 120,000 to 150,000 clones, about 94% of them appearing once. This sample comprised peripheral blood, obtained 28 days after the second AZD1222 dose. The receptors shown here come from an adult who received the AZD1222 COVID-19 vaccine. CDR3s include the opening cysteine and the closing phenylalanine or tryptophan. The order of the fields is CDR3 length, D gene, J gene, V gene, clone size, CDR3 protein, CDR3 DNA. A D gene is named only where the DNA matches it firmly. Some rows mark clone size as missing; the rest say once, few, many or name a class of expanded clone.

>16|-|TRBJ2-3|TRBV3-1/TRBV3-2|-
CASSPQWTAITDTQYF
TGTGCCAGCAGCCCACAATGGACCGCGATCACAGATACGCAGTATTTT
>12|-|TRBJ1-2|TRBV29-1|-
CSVPGTSYGYTF
TGCAGCGTCCCGGGGACGTCCTATGGCTACACCTTC
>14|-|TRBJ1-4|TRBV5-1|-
CASSFGGPNEKLFF
TGCGCCAGCAGCTTTGGGGGACCAAATGAAAAACTGTTTTTT
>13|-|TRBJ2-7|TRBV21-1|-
CASITSGAYEQYF
TGTGCCAGCATCACCTCGGGGGCCTACGAGCAGTACTTC
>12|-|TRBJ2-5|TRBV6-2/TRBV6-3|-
CASSRIRETQYF
TGTGCCAGCAGTCGAATTCGAGAGACCCAGTACTTC
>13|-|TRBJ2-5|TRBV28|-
CASSSQGVETQYF
TGTGCCAGCAGTTCCCAGGGTGTGGAGACCCAGTACTTC
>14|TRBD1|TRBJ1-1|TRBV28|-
CASSSRGGYTEAFF
TGTGCCAGCAGTTCCAGGGGGGGGTACACTGAAGCTTTCTTT
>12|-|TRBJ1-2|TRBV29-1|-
CSVVGAGYGYTF
TGCAGCGTTGTGGGGGCAGGGTATGGCTACACCTTC
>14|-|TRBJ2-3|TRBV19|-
CASSTPGLTDTQYF
TGTGCCAGTAGTACCCCGGGACTCACAGATACGCAGTATTTT
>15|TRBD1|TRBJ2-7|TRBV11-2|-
CASSLPPRTGREQYF
TGTGCCAGCAGCTTACCCCCAAGGACAGGGCGGGAGCAGTACTTC
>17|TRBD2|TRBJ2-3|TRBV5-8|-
CASSLGTSGGVTDTQYF
TGTGCCAGCAGCTTGGGGACTAGCGGGGGCGTCACAGATACGCAGTATTTT
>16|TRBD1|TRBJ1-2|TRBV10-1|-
CASSECGGQGVYGYTF
TGCGCCAGCAGTGAATGTGGGGGACAGGGAGTCTATGGCTACACCTTC
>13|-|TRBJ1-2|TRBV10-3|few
CAISESKGHGYTF
TGTGCCATCAGTGAGTCGAAGGGTCATGGCTACACCTTC
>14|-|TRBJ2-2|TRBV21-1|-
CASEWGRATGELFF
TGTGCCAGCGAATGGGGGAGGGCCACCGGGGAGCTGTTTTTT
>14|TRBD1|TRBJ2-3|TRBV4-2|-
CASTRDRNTDTQYF
TGTGCCAGCACCCGGGACAGGAACACAGATACGCAGTATTTT
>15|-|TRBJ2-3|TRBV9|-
CASTPMAGTADTQYF
TGTGCCAGCACCCCAATGGCGGGTACCGCAGATACGCAGTATTTT
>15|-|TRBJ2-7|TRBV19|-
CASSIGFASSYEQYF
TGTGCCAGTAGTATTGGCTTCGCTAGCTCCTACGAGCAGTACTTC
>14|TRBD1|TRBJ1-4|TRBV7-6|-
CASSYRGSGEKLFF
TGTGCCAGCAGCTACAGGGGTTCGGGTGAAAAACTGTTTTTT
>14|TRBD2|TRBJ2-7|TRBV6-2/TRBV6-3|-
CASSLAGGPDEQYF
TGTGCCAGCAGCTTAGCGGGAGGGCCCGACGAGCAGTACTTC
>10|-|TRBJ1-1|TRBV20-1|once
CSARGRKAFF
TGCAGTGCTAGGGGCAGGAAAGCTTTCTTT
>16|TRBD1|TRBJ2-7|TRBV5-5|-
CASSYLPGTGTYEQYF
TGTGCCAGCAGCTACCTCCCCGGGACAGGGACCTACGAGCAGTACTTC
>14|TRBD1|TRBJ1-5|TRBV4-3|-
CASSHTGGNQPQHF
TGCGCCAGCAGCCACACAGGGGGAAATCAGCCCCAGCATTTT
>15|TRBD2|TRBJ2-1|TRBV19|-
CASSIAGGTYNEQFF
TGTGCCAGTAGCATAGCGGGGGGAACCTACAATGAGCAGTTCTTC
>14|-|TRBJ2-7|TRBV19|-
CASSARTNGGEQYF
TGTGCCAGTAGTGCTAGGACGAACGGCGGCGAGCAGTACTTC
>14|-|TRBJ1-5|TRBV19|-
CASSTTGGNQPQHF
TGTGCCAGTAGTACCACTGGGGGCAATCAGCCCCAGCATTTT
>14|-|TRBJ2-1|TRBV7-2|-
CASSFSVSYNEQFF
TGTGCCAGCAGCTTTTCGGTCTCCTACAATGAGCAGTTCTTC
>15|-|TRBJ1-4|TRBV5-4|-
CASSFSRGFDEKLFF
TGTGCCAGCAGCTTTAGTAGAGGCTTTGATGAAAAACTGTTTTTT